This T cell receptor beta chain was captured by sequencing in a study of cytomegalovirus exposure and HLA in healthy donors. Findings of the study overall: The listing of 150 or so TCR beta chains classed them as cytomegalovirus-associated. Rarity marked most TCR sequences, yet some public TCRs occurred in many donors.

The germline CDR1 and CDR2 sequences are SGHAT and FQNNGV. With V trimmed by 1 base and J by 7 bases, 1 base remained unmatched. This CDR3 has 14 amino acids. Of note for this clone: Its antigen is not known.

Libraries were prepared by immunoSEQ multiplex PCR; TCRdb keeps only in-frame clonotypes and omits some of them. The repertoire holds about 38,000 clones, with just under 95% as singletons. The donors were part of the validation cohort, which consisted of under 150 subjects and was separate from the first cohort of under 850 subjects. The sequenced sample consisted of PBMCs. The chain is built from TRBV11-2 and TRBJ2-1, with 10 bases aligning to TRBD2. The sequence was obtained from a man aged 18 to 29 in good health and CMV-seronegative. CDR3 DNA: TGTGCCAGCAGCTTAGTACTAGCGGGGAATGAGCAGTTCTTC. Translating gives CASSLVLAGNEQFF.